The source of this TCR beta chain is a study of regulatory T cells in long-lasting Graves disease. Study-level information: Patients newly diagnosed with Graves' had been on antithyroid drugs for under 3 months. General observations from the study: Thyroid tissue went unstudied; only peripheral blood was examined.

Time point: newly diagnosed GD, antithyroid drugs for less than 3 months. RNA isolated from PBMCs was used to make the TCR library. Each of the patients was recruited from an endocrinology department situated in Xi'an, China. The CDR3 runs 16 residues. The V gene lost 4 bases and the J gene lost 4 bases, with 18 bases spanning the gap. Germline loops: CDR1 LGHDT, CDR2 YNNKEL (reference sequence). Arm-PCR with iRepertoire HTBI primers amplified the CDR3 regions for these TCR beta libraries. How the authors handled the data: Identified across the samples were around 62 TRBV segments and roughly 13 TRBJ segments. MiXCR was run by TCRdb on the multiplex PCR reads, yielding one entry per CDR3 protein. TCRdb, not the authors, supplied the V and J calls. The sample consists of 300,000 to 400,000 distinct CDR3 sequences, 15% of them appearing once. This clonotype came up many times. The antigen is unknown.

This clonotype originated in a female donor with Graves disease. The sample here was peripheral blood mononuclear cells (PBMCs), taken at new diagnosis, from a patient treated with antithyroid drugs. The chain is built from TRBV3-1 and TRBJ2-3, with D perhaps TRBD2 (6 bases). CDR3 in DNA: TGTGCCAGCAGCCTCCGGGGACTCCTAGGTGCAGATACGCAGTATTTT. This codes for CASSLRGLLGADTQYF.